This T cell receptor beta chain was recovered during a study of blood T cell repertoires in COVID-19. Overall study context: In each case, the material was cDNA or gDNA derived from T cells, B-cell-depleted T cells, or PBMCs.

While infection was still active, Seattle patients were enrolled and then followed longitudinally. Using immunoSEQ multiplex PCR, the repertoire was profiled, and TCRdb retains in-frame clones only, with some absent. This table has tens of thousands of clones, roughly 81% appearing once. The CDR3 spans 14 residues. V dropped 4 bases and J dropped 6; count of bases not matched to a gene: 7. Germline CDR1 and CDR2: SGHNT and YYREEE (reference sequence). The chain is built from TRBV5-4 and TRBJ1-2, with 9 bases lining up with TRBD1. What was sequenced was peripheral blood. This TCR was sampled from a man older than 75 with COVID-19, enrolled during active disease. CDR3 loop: CASSLGQGDNGYTF. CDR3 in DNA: TGTGCCAGCAGCCTGGGACAGGGTGATAATGGCTACACCTTC.